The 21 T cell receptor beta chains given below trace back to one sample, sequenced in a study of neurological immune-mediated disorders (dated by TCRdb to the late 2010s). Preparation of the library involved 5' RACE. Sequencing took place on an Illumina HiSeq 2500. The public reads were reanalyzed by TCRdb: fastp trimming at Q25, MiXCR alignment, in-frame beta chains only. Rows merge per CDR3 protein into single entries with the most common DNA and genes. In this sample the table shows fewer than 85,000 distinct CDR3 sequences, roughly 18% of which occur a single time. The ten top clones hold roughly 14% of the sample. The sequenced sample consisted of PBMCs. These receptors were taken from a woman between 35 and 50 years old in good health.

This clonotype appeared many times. The CDR3 sequence is CASSPEQGDNEQFF. The DNA for the CDR3 is TGTGCCAGCAGCCCAGAACAGGGTGACAATGAGCAGTTCTTC. The chain combines TRBV5-5 with TRBJ2-1, with D maybe TRBD1 (6 bases). CDR3 length: 14 amino acids. Germline V gene lookup returns CDR1 SGHKS and CDR2 YYEKEE (reference sequence). Deletions cut 4 bases from V and 5 bases from J, with 13 bases between.

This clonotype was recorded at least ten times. CDR3 DNA: TGTGCCAGCAGCTTAGGAATCGGGGCGCGGGATACGCAGTATTTT. This gives the protein CASSLGIGARDTQYF. This chain links TRBV7-2 with TRBJ2-3; the D call may be TRBD1 or TRBD2 (5 bases each). V gave up 1 base and J gave up 6 bases, with 14 bases separating them. Germline V gene sequence: CDR1 SGHTA, CDR2 FQGNSA. This CDR3 spans 15 amino acids.

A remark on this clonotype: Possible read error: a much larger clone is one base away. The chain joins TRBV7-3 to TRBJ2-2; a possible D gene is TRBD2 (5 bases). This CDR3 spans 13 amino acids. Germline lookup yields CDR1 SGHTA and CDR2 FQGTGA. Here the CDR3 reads CASSLSHTGERFF. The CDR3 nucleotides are TGTGCCAGCAGCCTCTCACACACCGGGGAGCGGTTTTTT. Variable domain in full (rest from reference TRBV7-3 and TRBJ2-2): GAGVSQTPSNKVTEKGKYVELRCDPISGHTALYWYRQSLGQGPEFLIYFQGTGAADDSGLPNDRFFAVRPEGSVSTLKIQRTERGDSAVYLCASSLSHTGERFFGEGSRLTVL.

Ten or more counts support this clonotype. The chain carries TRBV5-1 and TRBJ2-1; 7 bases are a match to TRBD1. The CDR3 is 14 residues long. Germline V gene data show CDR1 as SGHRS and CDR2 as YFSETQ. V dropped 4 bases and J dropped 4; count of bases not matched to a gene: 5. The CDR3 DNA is TGCGCCAGCAGCGCCGACAGGGATTACAATGAGCAGTTCTTC. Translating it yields CASSADRDYNEQFF.

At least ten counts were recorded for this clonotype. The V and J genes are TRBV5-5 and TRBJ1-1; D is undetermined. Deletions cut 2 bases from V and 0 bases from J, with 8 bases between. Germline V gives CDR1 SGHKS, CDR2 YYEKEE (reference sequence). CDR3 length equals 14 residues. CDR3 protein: CASSLNIMNTEAFF. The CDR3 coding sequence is TGTGCCAGCAGCTTAAACATAATGAACACTGAAGCTTTCTTT. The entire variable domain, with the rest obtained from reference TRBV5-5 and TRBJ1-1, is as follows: DAGVTQSPTHLIKTRGQQVTLRCSPISGHKSVSWYQQVLGQGPQFIFQYYEKEERGRGNFPDRFSARQFPNYSSELNVNALLLGDSALYLCASSLNIMNTEAFFGQGTRLTVV.

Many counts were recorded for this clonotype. This CDR3 reads CASSLTGNREKLFF. The CDR3 DNA reads as TGCGCCAGCAGCTTGACAGGAAACCGAGAAAAACTGTTTTTT. The chain uses TRBV5-1 and TRBJ1-4, with D possibly matching TRBD1 (5 bases). Germline V gene data show CDR1 as SGHRS and CDR2 as YFSETQ. V was shortened by 1 base and J by 8 bases, with 12 bases between the two germline ends. The CDR3 totals 14 residues.

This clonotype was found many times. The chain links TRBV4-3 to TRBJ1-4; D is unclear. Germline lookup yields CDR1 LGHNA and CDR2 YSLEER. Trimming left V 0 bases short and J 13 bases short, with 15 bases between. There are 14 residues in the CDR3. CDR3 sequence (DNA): TGCGCCAGCAGCCAAGACTCCGGGATCGGAACACTGTTTTTT. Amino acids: CASSQDSGIGTLFF.

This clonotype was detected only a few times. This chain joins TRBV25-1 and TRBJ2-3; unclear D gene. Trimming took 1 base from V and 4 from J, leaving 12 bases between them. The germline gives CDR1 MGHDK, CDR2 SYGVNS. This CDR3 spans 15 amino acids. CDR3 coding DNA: TGTGCCAGCAGTGAATTATACCGCGGATCAGATACGCAGTATTTT. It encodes CASSELYRGSDTQYF.

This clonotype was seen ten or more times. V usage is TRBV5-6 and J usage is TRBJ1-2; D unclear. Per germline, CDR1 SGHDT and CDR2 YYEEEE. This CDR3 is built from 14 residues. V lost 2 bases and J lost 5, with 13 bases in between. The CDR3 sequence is CASSFTRALYGYTF. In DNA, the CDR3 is TGTGCCAGCAGCTTTACCCGGGCACTATATGGCTACACCTTC. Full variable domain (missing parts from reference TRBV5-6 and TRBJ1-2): DAGVTQSPTHLIKTRGQQVTLRCSPKSGHDTVSWYQQALGQGPQFIFQYYEEEERQRGNFPDRFSGHQFPNYSSELNVNALLLGDSALYLCASSFTRALYGYTFGSGTRLTVV.

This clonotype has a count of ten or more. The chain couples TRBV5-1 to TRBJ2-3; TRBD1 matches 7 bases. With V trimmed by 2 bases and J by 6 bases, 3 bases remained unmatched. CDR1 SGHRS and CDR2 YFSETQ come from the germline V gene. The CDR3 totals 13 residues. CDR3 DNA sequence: TGCGCCAGCAGCTTTACAGGGGAGGATACGCAGTATTTT. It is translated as CASSFTGEDTQYF.

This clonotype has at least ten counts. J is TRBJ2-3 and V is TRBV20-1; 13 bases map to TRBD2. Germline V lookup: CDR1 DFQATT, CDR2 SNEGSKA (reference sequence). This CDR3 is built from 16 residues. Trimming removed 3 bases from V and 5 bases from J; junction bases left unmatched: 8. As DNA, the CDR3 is TGCAGTGCTAGCCTTAGGACTAGCGGGGGAAGAGATACGCAGTATTTT. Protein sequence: CSASLRTSGGRDTQYF.

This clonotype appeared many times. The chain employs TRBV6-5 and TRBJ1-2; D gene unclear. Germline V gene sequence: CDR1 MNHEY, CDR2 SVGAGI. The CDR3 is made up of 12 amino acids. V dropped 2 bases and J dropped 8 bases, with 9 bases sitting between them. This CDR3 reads CASSYLSGGYTF. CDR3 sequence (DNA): TGTGCCAGCAGTTACCTCAGCGGGGGCTACACCTTC.

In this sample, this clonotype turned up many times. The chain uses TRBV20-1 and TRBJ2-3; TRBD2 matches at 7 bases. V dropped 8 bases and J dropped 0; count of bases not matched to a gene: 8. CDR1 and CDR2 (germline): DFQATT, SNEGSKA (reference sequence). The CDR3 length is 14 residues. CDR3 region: CSSLWGGSTDTQYF. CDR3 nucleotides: TGCAGTTCCCTTTGGGGGGGGAGCACAGATACGCAGTATTTT.

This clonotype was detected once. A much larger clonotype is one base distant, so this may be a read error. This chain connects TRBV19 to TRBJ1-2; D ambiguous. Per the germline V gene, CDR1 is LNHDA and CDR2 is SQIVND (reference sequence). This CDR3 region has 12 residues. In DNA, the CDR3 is TGTGCCAGTAGTCAAAATCTCGGTGGCCACACCTTC. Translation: CASSQNLGGHTF. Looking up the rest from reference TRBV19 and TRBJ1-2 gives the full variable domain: DGGITQSPKYLFRKEGQNVTLSCEQNLNHDAMYWYRQDPGQGLRLIYYSQIVNDFQKGDIAEGYSVSREKKESFPLTVTSAQKNPTAFYLCASSQNLGGHTFGSGTRLTVV.

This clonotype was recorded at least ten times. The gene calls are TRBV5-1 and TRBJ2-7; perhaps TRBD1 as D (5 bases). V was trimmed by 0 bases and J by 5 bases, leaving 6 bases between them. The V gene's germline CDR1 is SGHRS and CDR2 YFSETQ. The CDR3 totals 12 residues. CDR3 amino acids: CASSLEGDEQYF. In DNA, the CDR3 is TGCGCCAGCAGCTTGGAAGGGGACGAGCAGTACTTC.

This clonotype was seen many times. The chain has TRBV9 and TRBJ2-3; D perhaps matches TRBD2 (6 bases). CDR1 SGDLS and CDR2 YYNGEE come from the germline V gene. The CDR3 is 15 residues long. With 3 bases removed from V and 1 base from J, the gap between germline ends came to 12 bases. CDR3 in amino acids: CASSARGLGTDTQYF. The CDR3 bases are TGTGCCAGCAGCGCTCGGGGGTTGGGCACAGATACGCAGTATTTT.

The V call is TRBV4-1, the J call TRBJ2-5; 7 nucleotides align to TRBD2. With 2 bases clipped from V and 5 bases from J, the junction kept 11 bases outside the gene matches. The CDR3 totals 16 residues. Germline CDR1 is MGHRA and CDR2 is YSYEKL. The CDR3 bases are TGCGCCAGCAGCCAAAACCCAACCGGGACTAATGAGACCCAGTACTTC. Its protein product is CASSQNPTGTNETQYF.

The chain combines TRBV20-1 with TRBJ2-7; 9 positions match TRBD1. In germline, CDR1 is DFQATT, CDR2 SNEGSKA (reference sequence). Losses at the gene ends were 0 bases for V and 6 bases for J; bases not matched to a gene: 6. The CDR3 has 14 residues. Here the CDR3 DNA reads TGCAGTGCTAGAGACTCGGGACAGGGTACCGAGCAGTACTTC. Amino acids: CSARDSGQGTEQYF.

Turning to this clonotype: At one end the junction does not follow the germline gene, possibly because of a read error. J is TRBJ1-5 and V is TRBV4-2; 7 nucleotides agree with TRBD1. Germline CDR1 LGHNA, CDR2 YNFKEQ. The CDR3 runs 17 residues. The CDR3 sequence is CTSSQDFSGGLYQPQHF. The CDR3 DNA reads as TGTACCAGCAGCCAAGATTTCTCAGGGGGGCTGTATCAGCCCCAGCATTTT.

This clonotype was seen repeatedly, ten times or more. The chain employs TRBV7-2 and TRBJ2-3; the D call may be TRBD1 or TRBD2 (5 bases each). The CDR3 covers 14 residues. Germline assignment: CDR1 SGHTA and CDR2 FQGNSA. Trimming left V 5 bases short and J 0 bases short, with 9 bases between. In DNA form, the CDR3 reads TGTGCCAGCAGCCGGGACCTAAGCACAGATACGCAGTATTTT. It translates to CASSRDLSTDTQYF.

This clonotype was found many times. The CDR3 reads CASSLAQGGNQPQHF. The CDR3 DNA reads TGTGCCAGCAGTTTAGCACAGGGAGGCAATCAGCCCCAGCATTTT. The V and J genes are TRBV12-3 or TRBV12-4 and TRBJ1-5; maybe TRBD1 (6 bases). The CDR3 length is 15 residues. Trimming took off 0 bases at V and 2 bases at J, with 8 bases between the two ends.